The present entry profiles one T cell receptor (beta chain) with its context. The sample comes from a study of blood T cell repertoires in COVID-19. Study-level information: Samples taken during acute and convalescent COVID-19 were collected in the United States, Italy and Spain. T cells, B-cell-depleted T cells, or PBMCs provided the cDNA or gDNA that served as material.

Original processing methods: Amplification of reference gene primers provided the estimated nucleated cell counts. Measured with immunoSEQ multiplex PCR; TCRdb has only the in-frame clones, and not every one. V and J calls plus clone size are reproduced from that table; the DNA served to infer D and trimming. The data show roughly 200,000 clones, with more than 70% seen just once and approximately 8.6% held by the top ten. The CDR3 contains 16 residues. V was shortened by 0 bases and J by 1 base, with 10 bases between the two germline ends. CDR1 and CDR2 (germline): MNHEY, SVGAGI. This TCR came from a man aged 35-49 years with active or convalescent COVID-19. The specimen sequenced was peripheral blood. V gene TRBV6-5 combines with J gene TRBJ2-1, with D maybe TRBD1 (5 bases). CDR3 residues: CASSYSRASSYNEQFF. The CDR3 coding sequence is TGTGCCAGCAGTTACTCCAGGGCGAGTTCCTACAATGAGCAGTTCTTC.